This TCR beta chain was captured by sequencing in a study of cytomegalovirus exposure and HLA in healthy donors. Only in-frame clones appear in the TCRdb table, and some are missing; sequencing was by immunoSEQ multiplex PCR. This sample has around 250,000 clones; around 89% occur once, and the top ten carry under 0.45%. Germline CDR1 reads SGHNT; CDR2 reads YYREEE (reference sequence). Trimming cost V 1 base and J 3 bases, with 10 bases left between them. The CDR3 is 14 residues long. Sequencing input: PBMCs. This TCR came from a woman under 30 in good health and CMV-seronegative. This chain connects TRBV5-4 to TRBJ2-5, with D perhaps TRBD2 (5 bases). The DNA for the CDR3 is TGTGCCAGCAGCTTGACTAGTATGAAAGAGACCCAGTACTTC. Translated, it gives CASSLTSMKETQYF.